The 12 T cell receptor beta chains in this list originate from one sample, sequenced in a study of T-cell reconstitution after alpha-beta-depleted transplantation in children. The authors prepared the TCRbeta library with unique molecular identifiers. TCRdb re-called the PCR reads through MiXCR, storing one row per CDR3 protein. Of approximately 210,000 distinct CDR3 sequences listed, more than 12% were seen once; the top ten hold less than 15%. The sequencing here drew on PBMCs from the stem cell graft donor, taken from the stem cell graft. These receptors were obtained from a human donor who donated a stem cell graft to a child with acute lymphoblastic leukemia.

This clonotype was seen at least ten times. The rearrangement links TRBV20-1 to TRBJ2-7; D remains ambiguous. Germline-derived CDR1 and CDR2 are DFQATT and SNEGSKA (reference sequence). Trimming took 2 bases from V and 5 from J, leaving 13 bases between them. The CDR3 is made up of 13 amino acids. The CDR3: CSARNGWSDEQYF. The CDR3 coding sequence is TGCAGTGCTAGAAATGGCTGGAGCGACGAGCAGTACTTC.

In its sample, this clonotype was seen once. The chain links TRBV20-1 to TRBJ2-7, with a possible D match to TRBD1 (6 bases). The V gene's germline CDR1 is DFQATT and CDR2 SNEGSKA (reference sequence). The CDR3 length is 13 residues. V lost 6 bases and J lost 5, with 17 bases in between. This CDR3 reads CSAPDRESNEQYF. The CDR3 bases are TGCAGTGCCCCGGACAGAGAATCGAACGAGCAGTACTTC.

This clonotype was seen repeatedly, ten times or more. The V gene is TRBV11-1, the J gene TRBJ2-7; no clear D. The CDR3 covers 16 residues. V dropped 4 bases and J dropped 5 bases, with 21 bases sitting between them. The germline gives CDR1 SGHAT, CDR2 FQDESV (reference sequence). The CDR3 loop reads CASSSGLRVLRHEQYF. CDR3 nucleotides: TGTGCCAGCAGCTCCGGTTTAAGGGTCCTAAGGCACGAGCAGTACTTC.

This clonotype came up many times. This chain uses TRBV5-1 with TRBJ2-3, with D perhaps matching TRBD1 (6 bases). The ends were cut back, 4 bases at V and 6 bases at J, with 12 bases in the middle. This CDR3 has 13 residues. Germline V gene lookup returns CDR1 SGHRS and CDR2 YFSETQ. The CDR3 bases are TGCGCCAGCAGCCGTTCGAGGGGGGATACGCAGTATTTT. It translates to CASSRSRGDTQYF.

This clonotype was seen a few times. V usage is TRBV27 and J usage is TRBJ1-1; TRBD1 agrees at 7 bases. V was clipped by 5 bases and J by 2 bases; unmatched bases: 23. Looked up from germline, CDR1 is MNHEY and CDR2 is SMNVEV (reference sequence). The CDR3 has 20 amino acids. CDR3 sequence: CASSGFIQTGTKAPNTEAFF. The CDR3 DNA reads as TGTGCCAGCAGTGGGTTCATACAGACAGGGACGAAAGCTCCCAACACTGAAGCTTTCTTT.

This clonotype appeared many times. V usage is TRBV21-1 and J usage is TRBJ2-5. TRBV21-1 is a documented pseudogene. CDR3 size: 13 residues. DNA for the CDR3: TGTGCCAGCAGCAAAGGGGTAGGAGGGACCCAGTACTTC. It encodes CASSKGVGGTQYF.

This clonotype was seen a handful of times. V gene TRBV5-6 combines with J gene TRBJ2-4; 7 nucleotides match TRBD2. CDR1 is SGHDT and CDR2 is YYEEEE in the germline V gene. Trimming removed 0 bases from V and 12 bases from J; junction bases left unmatched: 6. This CDR3 is built from 13 residues. The CDR3 DNA sequence: TGTGCCAGCAGCTTGGGGGCGGGAGACAGTCAGTACTTC. Translating it yields CASSLGAGDSQYF.

This clonotype was seen many times. The gene calls are TRBV20-1 and TRBJ2-7; 14 bases line up with TRBD2. Germline loops: CDR1 DFQATT, CDR2 SNEGSKA (reference sequence). V trimming: 1 base; J trimming: 7 bases; junction bases outside the gene matches: 6. The CDR3 consists of 15 residues. CDR3 DNA: TGCAGTGCTAGAGGTAGACTAGCGGGAGGGCGGGAGCAGTACTTC. Protein sequence: CSARGRLAGGREQYF.

The sample holds many counts of this clonotype. This chain uses TRBV29-1 with TRBJ1-1; no reliable D call. CDR1 is SQVTM, CDR2 ANQGSEA, per germline. The CDR3 totals 12 residues. Trimming pared 4 bases from V and 5 bases from J, leaving 11 bases between. The CDR3 sequence: CSVARIGTEAFF. The CDR3 bases are TGCAGCGTTGCCCGGATAGGAACTGAAGCTTTCTTT.

This clonotype was observed many times. The gene calls are TRBV25-1 and TRBJ2-3; TRBD2 aligns across 10 bases. The CDR3 totals 16 residues. Germline CDR1 reads MGHDK; CDR2 reads SYGVNS. With V trimmed by 3 bases and J by 2 bases, 5 bases remained unmatched. As DNA, the CDR3 is TGTGCCAGCAGTGACGGTAGCGGGAGGAACACAGATACGCAGTATTTT. It specifies CASSDGSGRNTDTQYF. The variable domain in full, with the rest retrieved from reference TRBV25-1 and TRBJ2-3, is EADIYQTPRYLVIGTGKKITLECSQTMGHDKMYWYQQDPGMELHLIHYSYGVNSTEKGDLSSESTVSRIRTEHFPLTLESARPSHTSQYLCASSDGSGRNTDTQYFGPGTRLTVL.

In its sample, this clonotype was seen many times. The V call is TRBV12-3 or TRBV12-4, the J call TRBJ2-1, with TRBD1 identical over 9 bases. CDR3 length equals 15 residues. The ends lost 6 bases at V and 5 bases at J; junction bases unmatched: 8. CDR3: CASSSRDRVNNEQFF. CDR3 DNA sequence: TGTGCCAGCAGCTCCCGGGACAGGGTGAACAATGAGCAGTTCTTC.

This chain joins TRBV20-1 and TRBJ2-7; 10 bases are shared with TRBD2. Trimming cost V 3 bases and J 4 bases; bases outside gene matches: 6. CDR1 is DFQATT and CDR2 is SNEGSKA in the germline V gene (reference sequence). The CDR3 spans 14 residues. CDR3 sequence (DNA): TGCAGTGCTAGGGCTAGCGGGAGTTTTTACGAGCAGTACTTC. As protein: CSARASGSFYEQYF.